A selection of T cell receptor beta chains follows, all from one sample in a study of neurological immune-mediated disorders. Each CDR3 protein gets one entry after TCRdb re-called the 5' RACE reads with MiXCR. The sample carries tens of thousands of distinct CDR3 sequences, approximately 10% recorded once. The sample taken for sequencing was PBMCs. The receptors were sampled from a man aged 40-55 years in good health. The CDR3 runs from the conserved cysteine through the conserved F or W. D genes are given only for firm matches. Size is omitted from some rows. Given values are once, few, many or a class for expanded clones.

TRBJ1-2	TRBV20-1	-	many	CSARDQYRLNRGYTF	TGCAGTGCTAGAGATCAATATCGGCTAAACCGCGGCTACACCTTC
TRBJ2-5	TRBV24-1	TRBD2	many	CATSSSGSSQETQYF	TGTGCCACATCATCTAGCGGGAGTTCTCAAGAGACCCAGTACTTC
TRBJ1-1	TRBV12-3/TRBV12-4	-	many	CASRNRENTEAFF	TGTGCCAGCAGGAACAGGGAAAACACTGAAGCTTTCTTT
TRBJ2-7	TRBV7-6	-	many	CASSSYSYEQYF	TGTGCCAGCAGCTCGTACTCCTACGAGCAGTACTTC
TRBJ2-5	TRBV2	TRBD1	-	CATFRQGAREETQYF	TGTGCCACCTTCCGACAGGGGGCGCGGGAGGAGACCCAGTACTTC
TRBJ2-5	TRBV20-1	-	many	CSVGRADQETQYF	TGCAGTGTGGGCAGGGCCGACCAAGAGACCCAGTACTTC
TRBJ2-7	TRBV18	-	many	CASSPDSIEQYF	TGTGCCAGCTCACCGGACAGTATCGAGCAGTACTTC
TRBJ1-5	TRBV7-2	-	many	CASSLSGIGNQPQHF	TGTGCCAGCAGCTTATCAGGGATAGGCAATCAGCCCCAGCATTTT
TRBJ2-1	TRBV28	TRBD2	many	CASSLGTSTYNEQFF	TGTGCCAGCAGTTTAGGGACTAGCACCTACAATGAGCAGTTCTTC
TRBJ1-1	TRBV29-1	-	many	CSVAGRTEAFF	TGCAGCGTTGCCGGGCGCACTGAAGCTTTCTTT
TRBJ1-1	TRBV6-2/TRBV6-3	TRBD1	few	CASRTGQGREAFF	TGTGCCAGCAGAACTGGACAGGGACGCGAAGCTTTCTTT
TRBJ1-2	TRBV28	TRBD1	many	CANRRGNNYGYTF	TGTGCCAACCGCAGGGGGAATAACTATGGCTACACCTTC
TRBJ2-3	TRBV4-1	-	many	CASSQADMGFTDTQYF	TGCGCCAGCAGCCAAGCTGATATGGGATTCACAGATACGCAGTATTTT
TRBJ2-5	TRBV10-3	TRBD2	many	CAISETSDQETQYF	TGTGCCATCAGTGAGACTAGCGACCAAGAGACCCAGTACTTC
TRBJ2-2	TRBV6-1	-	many	CASGIGFGDYTGELFF	TGTGCCAGCGGCATAGGGTTTGGTGACTACACCGGGGAGCTGTTTTTT
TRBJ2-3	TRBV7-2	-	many	CASSPQGSSSVDTQYF	TGTGCCAGCAGCCCCCAGGGAAGTTCGAGTGTAGATACGCAGTATTTT
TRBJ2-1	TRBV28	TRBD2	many	CASSSPQEREGQSYNEQFF	TGTGCCAGCAGTTCCCCGCAGGAGCGGGAGGGCCAGAGTTACAATGAGCAGTTCTTC
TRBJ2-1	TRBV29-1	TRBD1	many	CSVAPGGTGTYNEQFF	TGCAGCGTCGCCCCCGGCGGGACAGGGACCTACAATGAGCAGTTCTTC
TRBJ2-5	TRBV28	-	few	CASSFTRTPEETQYF	TGTGCCAGCAGTTTTACCAGGACCCCGGAGGAGACCCAGTACTTC
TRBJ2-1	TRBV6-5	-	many	CASSSSGTTVGQFF	TGTGCCAGCAGTTCCTCCGGGACCACAGTAGGGCAGTTCTTC
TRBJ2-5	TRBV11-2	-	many	CASTSPNEETQYF	TGTGCCAGCACTAGCCCTAACGAAGAGACCCAGTACTTC
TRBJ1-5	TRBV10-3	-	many	CAISEGMGQPQHF	TGTGCCATCAGTGAAGGGATGGGTCAGCCCCAGCATTTT
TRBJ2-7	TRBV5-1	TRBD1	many	CASSETGTYEQYF	TGCGCCAGCAGTGAGACAGGGACCTACGAGCAGTACTTC
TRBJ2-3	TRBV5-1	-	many	CASSLVSGAAGDTQYF	TGCGCCAGCAGCTTGGTATCGGGGGCGGCGGGAGATACGCAGTATTTT
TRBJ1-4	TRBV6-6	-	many	CASSYEQGWREKLFF	TGTGCCAGCAGTTACGAGCAGGGGTGGCGTGAAAAACTGTTTTTT
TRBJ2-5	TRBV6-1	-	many	CASSEESGWGLGETQYF	TGTGCCAGCAGTGAAGAGTCGGGGTGGGGGCTTGGGGAGACCCAGTACTTC